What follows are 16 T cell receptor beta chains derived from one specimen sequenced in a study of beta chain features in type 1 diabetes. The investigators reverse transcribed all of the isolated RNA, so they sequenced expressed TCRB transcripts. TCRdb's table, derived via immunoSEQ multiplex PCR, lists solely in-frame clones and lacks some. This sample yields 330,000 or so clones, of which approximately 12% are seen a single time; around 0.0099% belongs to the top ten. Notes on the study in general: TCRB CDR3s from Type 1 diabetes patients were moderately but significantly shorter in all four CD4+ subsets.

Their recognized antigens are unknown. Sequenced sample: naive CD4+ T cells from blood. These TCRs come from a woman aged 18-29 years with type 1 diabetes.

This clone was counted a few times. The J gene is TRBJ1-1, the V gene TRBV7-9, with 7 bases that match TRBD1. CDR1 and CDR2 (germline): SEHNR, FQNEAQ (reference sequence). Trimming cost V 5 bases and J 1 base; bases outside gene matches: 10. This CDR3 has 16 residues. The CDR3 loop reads CASSPRGRGSNTEAFF. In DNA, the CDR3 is TGTGCCAGCAGCCCTAGGGGCAGGGGGTCGAACACTGAAGCTTTCTTT.

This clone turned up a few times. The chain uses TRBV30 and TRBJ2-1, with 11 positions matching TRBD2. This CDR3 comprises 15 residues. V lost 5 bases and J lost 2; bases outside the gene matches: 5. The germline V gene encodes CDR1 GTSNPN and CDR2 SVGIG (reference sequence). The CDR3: CAWSLGLAAYNEQFF. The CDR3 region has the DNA TGTGCCTGGTCCCTGGGACTAGCGGCCTACAATGAGCAGTTCTTC.

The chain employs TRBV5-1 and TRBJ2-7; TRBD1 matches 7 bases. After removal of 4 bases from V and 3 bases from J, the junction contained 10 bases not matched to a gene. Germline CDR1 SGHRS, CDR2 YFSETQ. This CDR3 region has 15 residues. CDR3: CASSPDGQAFYEQYF. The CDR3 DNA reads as TGCGCCAGCAGCCCAGACGGACAGGCCTTCTACGAGCAGTACTTC.

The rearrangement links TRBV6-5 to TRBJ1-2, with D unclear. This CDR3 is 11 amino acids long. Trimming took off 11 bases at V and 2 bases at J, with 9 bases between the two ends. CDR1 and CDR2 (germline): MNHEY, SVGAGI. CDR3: CAARANYGYTF. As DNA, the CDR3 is TGTGCCGCAAGAGCGAACTATGGCTACACCTTC.

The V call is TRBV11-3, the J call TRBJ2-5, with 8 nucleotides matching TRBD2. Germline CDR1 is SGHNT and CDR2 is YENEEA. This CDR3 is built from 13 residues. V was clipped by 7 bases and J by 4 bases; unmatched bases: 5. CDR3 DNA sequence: TGTGCCAGCAAGGGGGGACTAGGAGAGACCCAGTACTTC. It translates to CASKGGLGETQYF.

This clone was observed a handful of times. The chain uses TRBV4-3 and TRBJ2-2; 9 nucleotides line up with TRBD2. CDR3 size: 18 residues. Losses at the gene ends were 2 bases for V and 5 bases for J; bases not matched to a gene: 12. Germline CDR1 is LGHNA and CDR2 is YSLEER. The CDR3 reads CASSQNKEVAGETGELFF. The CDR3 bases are TGCGCCAGCAGCCAAAATAAGGAGGTAGCGGGAGAAACCGGGGAGCTGTTTTTT.

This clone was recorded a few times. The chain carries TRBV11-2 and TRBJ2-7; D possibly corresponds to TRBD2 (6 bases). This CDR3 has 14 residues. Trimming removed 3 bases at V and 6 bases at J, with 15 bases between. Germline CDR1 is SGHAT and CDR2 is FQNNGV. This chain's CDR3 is CASSFPGGAGEQYF. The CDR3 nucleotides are TGTGCCAGCAGCTTCCCTGGCGGGGCTGGCGAGCAGTACTTC.

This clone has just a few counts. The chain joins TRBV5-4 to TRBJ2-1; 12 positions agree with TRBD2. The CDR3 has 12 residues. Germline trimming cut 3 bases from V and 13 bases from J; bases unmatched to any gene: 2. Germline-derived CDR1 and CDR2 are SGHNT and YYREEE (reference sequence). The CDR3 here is CASSSSGGVQFF. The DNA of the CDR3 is TGTGCCAGCAGCTCTAGCGGGGGGGTTCAGTTCTTC.

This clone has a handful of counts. The CDR3 DNA reads as TGCAGCGTTGATCTGGGACAGGGGGGTAGAGGAAAACTGTTTTTT. Translation: CSVDLGQGGRGKLFF. The V gene is TRBV29-1, the J gene TRBJ1-4, with 11 bases matching TRBD1. The V gene end was trimmed by 3 bases and the J gene end by 10 bases; junction bases not matched to a gene: 10. Germline values: CDR1 SQVTM, CDR2 ANQGSEA. The CDR3 loop spans 15 amino acids.

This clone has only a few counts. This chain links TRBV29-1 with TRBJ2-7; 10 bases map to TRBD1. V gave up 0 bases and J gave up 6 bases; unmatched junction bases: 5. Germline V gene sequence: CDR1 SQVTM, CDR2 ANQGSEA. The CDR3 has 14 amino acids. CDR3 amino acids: CSVEERTGGSEQYF. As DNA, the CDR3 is TGCAGCGTTGAAGAACGGACAGGGGGTTCCGAGCAGTACTTC.

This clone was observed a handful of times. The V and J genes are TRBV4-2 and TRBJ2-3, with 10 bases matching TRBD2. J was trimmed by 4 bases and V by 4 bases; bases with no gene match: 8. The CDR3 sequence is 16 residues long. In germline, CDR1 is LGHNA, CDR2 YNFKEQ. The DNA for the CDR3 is TGTGCCAGCAGCCGCGAGACTAGCGGGTATGCAGATACGCAGTATTTT. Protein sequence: CASSRETSGYADTQYF.

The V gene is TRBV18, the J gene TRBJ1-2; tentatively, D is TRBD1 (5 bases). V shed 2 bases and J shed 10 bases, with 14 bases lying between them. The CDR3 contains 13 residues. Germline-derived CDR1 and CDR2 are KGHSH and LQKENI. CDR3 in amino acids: CASSPNRGLNYTF. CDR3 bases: TGTGCCAGCTCACCAAACCGGGGACTAAACTACACCTTC.

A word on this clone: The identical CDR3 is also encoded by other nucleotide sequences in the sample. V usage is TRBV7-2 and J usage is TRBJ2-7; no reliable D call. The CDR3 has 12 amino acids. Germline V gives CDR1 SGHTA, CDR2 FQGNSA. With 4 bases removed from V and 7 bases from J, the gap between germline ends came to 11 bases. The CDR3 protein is CASSSPRGEQYF. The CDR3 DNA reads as TGTGCCAGCAGCTCACCCCGAGGAGAGCAGTACTTC. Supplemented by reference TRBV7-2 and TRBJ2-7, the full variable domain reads GAGVSQSPSNKVTEKGKDVELRCDPISGHTALYWYRQSLGQGLEFLIYFQGNSAPDKSGLPSDRFSAERTGGSVSTLTIQRTQQEDSAVYLCASSSPRGEQYFGPGTRLTVT.

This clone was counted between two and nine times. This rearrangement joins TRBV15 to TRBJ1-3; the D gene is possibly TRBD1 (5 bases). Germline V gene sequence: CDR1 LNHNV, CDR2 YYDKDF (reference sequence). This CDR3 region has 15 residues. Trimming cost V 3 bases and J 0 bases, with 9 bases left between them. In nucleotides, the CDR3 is TGTGCCACCAGCAGCGACAGTTACTCTGGAAACACCATATATTTT. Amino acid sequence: CATSSDSYSGNTIYF.

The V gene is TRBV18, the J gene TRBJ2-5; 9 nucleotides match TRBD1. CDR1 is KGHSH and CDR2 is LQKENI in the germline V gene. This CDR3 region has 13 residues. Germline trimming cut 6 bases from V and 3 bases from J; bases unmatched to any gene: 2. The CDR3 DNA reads TGTGCCAGCTCCCGGGACAGGGAAGAGACCCAGTACTTC. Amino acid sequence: CASSRDREETQYF.

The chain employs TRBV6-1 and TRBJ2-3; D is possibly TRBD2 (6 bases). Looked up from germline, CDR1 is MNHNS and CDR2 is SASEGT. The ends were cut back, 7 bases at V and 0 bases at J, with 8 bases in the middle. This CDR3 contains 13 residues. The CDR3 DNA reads TGTGCCAGCATGGAGGGGAGCACAGATACGCAGTATTTT. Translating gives CASMEGSTDTQYF.